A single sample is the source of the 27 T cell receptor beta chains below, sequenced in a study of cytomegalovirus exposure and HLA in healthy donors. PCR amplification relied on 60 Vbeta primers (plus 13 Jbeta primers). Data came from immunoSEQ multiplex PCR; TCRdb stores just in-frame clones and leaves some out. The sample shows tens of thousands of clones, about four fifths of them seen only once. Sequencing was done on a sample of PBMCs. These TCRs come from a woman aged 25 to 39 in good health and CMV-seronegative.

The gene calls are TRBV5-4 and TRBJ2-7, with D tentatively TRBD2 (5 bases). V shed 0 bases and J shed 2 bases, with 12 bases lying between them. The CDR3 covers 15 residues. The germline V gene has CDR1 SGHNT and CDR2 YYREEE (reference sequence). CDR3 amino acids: CASSLGGLGPYEQYF. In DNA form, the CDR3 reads TGTGCCAGCAGCTTGGGAGGGCTCGGGCCCTACGAGCAGTACTTC.

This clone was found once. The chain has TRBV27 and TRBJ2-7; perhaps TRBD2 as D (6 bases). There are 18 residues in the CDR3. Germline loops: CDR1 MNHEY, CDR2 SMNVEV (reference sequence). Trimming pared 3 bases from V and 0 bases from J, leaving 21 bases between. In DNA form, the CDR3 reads TGTGCCAGCAGTTTGTTGGGACTTCGCGATACGAGCTCCTACGAGCAGTACTTC. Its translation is CASSLLGLRDTSSYEQYF.

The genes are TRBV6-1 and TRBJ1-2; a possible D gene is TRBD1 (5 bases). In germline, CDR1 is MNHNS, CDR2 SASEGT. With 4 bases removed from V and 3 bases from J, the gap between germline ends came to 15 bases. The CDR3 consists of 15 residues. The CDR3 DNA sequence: TGTGCCAGCAGTGTTGGGCGCGGGACCGACTATGGCTACACCTTC. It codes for CASSVGRGTDYGYTF.

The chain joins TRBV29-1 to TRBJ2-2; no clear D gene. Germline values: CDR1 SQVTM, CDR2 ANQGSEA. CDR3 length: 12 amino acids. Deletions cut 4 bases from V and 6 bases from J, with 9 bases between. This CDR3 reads CSVGSSSGELFF. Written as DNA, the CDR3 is TGCAGCGTTGGTTCTTCCTCCGGGGAGCTGTTTTTT.

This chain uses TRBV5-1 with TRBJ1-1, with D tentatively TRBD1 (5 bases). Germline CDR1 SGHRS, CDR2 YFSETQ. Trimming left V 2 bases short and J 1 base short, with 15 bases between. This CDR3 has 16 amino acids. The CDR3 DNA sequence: TGCGCCAGCAGCTTCCTTGAGGGACTTCCGAACACTGAAGCTTTCTTT. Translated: CASSFLEGLPNTEAFF.

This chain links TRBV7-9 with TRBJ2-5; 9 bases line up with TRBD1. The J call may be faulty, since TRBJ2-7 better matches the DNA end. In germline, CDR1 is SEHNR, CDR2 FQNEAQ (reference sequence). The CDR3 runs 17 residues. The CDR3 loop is CAIEIRDRAYLSYEQYF. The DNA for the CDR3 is TGTGCCATCGAGATAAGGGACAGGGCCTACCTCTCCTACGAGCAGTACTTC.

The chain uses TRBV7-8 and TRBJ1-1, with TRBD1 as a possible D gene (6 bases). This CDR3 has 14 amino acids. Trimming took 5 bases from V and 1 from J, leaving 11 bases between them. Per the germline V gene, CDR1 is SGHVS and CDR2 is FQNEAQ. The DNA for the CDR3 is TGTGCCAGCAGCCTGGGACATTCGAACACTGAAGCTTTCTTT. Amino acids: CASSLGHSNTEAFF.

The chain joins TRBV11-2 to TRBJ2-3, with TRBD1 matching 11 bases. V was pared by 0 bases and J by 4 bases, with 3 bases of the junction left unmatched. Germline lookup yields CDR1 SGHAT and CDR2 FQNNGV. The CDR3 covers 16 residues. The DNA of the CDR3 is TGTGCCAGCAGCTTAGAACGGGACAGGGGGGCAGATACGCAGTATTTT. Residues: CASSLERDRGADTQYF.

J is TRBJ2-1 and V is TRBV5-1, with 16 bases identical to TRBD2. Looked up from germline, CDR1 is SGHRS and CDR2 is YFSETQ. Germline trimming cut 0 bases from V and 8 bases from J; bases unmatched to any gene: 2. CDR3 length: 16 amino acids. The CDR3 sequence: CASSLAGLAGGHEQFF. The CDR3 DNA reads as TGCGCCAGCAGCTTGGCGGGACTAGCGGGGGGGCATGAGCAGTTCTTC.

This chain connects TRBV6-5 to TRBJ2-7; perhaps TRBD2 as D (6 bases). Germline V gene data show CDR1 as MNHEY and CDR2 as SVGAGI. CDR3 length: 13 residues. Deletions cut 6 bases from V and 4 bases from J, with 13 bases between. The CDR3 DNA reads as TGTGCCAGCAGGGGCGCAGGGAGGTACGAGCAGTACTTC. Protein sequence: CASRGAGRYEQYF.

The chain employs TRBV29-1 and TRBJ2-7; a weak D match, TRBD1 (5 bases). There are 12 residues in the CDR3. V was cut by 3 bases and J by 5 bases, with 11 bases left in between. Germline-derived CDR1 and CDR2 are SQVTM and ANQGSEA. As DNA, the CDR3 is TGCAGCGTTGATCAGGGAATCCACGAGCAGTACTTC. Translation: CSVDQGIHEQYF.

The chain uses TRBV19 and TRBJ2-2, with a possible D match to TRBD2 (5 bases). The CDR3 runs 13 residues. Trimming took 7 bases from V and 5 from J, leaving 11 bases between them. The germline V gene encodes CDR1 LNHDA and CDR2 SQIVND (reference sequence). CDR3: CASIWTLTGELFF. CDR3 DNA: TGTGCCAGTATTTGGACTCTGACCGGGGAGCTGTTTTTT.

The CDR3 nucleotides read TGTGCCAGTAGTGTCACTATTACAAGCCTTCATGGCTACACCTTC. This sequence encodes CASSVTITSLHGYTF. This chain links TRBV19 with TRBJ1-2; D call uncertain. Trimming shortened V by 5 bases and J by 6 bases, and 19 bases separated the two germline ends. Germline CDR1 and CDR2: LNHDA and SQIVND (reference sequence). This CDR3 region has 15 residues. The variable domain in full, completed from reference TRBV19 and TRBJ1-2, reads DGGITQSPKYLFRKEGQNVTLSCEQNLNHDAMYWYRQDPGQGLRLIYYSQIVNDFQKGDIAEGYSVSREKKESFPLTVTSAQKNPTAFYLCASSVTITSLHGYTFGSGTRLTVV.

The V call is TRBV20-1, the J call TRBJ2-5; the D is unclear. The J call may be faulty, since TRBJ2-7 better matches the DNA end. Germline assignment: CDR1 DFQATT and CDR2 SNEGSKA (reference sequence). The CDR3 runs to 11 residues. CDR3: CSARRSYEQYF. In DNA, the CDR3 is TGCAGTGCTAGACGGAGCTACGAGCAGTACTTC.

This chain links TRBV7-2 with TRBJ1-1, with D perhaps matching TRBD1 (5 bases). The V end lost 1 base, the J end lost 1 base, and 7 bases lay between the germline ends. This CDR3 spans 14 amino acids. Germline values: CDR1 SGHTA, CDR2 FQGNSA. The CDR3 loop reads CASSLGTTNTEAFF. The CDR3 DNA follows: TGTGCCAGCAGCTTAGGGACAACGAACACTGAAGCTTTCTTT.

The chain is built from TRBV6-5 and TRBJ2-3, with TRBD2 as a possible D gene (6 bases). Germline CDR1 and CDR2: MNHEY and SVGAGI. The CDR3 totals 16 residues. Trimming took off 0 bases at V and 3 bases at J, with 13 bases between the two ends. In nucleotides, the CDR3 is TGTGCCAGCAGTTACTCCCCGTCGGGGGTTACAGATACGCAGTATTTT. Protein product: CASSYSPSGVTDTQYF.

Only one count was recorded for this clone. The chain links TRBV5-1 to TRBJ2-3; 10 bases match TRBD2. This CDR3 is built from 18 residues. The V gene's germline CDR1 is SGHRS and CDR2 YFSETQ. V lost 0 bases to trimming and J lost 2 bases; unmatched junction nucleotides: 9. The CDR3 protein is CASSLGSVSGGLTDTQYF. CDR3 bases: TGCGCCAGCAGCTTGGGGAGCGTTAGCGGGGGGCTCACAGATACGCAGTATTTT.

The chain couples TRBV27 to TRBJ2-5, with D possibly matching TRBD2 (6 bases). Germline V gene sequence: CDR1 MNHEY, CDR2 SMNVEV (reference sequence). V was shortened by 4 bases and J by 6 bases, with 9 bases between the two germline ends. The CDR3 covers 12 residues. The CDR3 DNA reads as TGTGCCAGCAGTTCGGGGAGGAAGACCCAGTACTTC. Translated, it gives CASSSGRKTQYF.

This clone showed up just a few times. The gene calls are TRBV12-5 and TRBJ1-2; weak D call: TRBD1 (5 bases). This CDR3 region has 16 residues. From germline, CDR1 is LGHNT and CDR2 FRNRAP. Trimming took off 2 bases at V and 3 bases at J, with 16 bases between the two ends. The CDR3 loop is CASGLIIEEGDYGYTF. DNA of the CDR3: TGTGCTAGTGGTTTGATAATCGAGGAAGGGGACTATGGCTACACCTTC.

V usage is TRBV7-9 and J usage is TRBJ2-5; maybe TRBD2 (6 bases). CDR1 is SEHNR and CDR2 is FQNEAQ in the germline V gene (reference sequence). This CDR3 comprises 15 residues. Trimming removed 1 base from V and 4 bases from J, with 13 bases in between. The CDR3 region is CASSLVASARETQYF. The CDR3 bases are TGTGCCAGCAGCTTAGTCGCTAGCGCTCGAGAGACCCAGTACTTC.

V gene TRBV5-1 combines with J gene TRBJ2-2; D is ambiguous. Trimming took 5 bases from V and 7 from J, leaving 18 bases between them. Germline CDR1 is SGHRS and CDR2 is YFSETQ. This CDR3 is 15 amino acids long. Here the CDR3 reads CASSLRYQAIGELFF. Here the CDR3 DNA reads TGCGCCAGCAGTCTTAGGTATCAGGCGATCGGGGAGCTGTTTTTT.

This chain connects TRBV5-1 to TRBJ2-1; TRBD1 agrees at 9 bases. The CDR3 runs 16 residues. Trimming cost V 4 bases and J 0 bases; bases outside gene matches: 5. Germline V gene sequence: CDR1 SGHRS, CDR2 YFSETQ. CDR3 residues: CASSRQGGSSYNEQFF. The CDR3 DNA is TGCGCCAGCAGCCGACAGGGGGGAAGCTCCTACAATGAGCAGTTCTTC.

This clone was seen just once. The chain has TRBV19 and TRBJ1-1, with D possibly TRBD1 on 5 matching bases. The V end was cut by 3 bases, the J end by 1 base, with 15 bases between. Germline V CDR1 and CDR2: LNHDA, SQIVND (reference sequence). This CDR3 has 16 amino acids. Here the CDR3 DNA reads TGTGCCAGTAGTATGGGTAGGGGCTTACCGAACACTGAAGCTTTCTTT. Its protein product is CASSMGRGLPNTEAFF.

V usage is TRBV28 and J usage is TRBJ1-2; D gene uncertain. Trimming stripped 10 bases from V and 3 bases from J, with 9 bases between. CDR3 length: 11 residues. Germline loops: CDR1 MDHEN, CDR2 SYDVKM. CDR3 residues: CATLSDYGYTF. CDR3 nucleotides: TGTGCCACCCTCTCCGACTATGGCTACACCTTC.

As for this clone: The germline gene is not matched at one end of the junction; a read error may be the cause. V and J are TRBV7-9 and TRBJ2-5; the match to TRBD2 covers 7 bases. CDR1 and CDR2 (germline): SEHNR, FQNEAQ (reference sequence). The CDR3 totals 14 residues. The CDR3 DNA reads TGTTCCAGCAGCCTACGAACCCATGGGGGGGCCCAGTACTTC. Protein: CSSSLRTHGGAQYF.

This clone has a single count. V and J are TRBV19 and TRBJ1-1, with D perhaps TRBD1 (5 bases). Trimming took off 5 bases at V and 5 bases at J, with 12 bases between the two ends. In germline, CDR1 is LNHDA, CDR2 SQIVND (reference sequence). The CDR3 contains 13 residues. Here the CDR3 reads CASSFTGHTEAFF. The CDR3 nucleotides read TGTGCCAGTAGTTTCACAGGTCATACTGAAGCTTTCTTT. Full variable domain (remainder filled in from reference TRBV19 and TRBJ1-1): DGGITQSPKYLFRKEGQNVTLSCEQNLNHDAMYWYRQDPGQGLRLIYYSQIVNDFQKGDIAEGYSVSREKKESFPLTVTSAQKNPTAFYLCASSFTGHTEAFFGQGTRLTVV.

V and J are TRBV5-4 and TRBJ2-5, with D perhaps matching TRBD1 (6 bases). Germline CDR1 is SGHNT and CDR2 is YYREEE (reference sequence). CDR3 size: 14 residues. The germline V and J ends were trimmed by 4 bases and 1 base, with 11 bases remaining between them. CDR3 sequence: CASSRRTAQETQYF. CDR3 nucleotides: TGTGCCAGCAGCCGACGGACAGCCCAAGAGACCCAGTACTTC.